Listed here are 14 T cell receptor beta chains from one sample, sequenced in a study of T cells after yellow fever vaccination. TCRdb re-analysed the 5' RACE reads in MiXCR, keeping a single row per CDR3 protein. The sample lists a few hundred thousand distinct CDR3 sequences; 3.6% were seen once. The sample here was PBMCs, taken 15 days after the yellow fever booster vaccination. The receptors were sampled from a man aged 18 to 35 who received the YFV17D yellow fever vaccine.

This clonotype was seen many times. The J gene is TRBJ2-5, the V gene TRBV7-9; 9 nucleotides match TRBD1. Trimming cost V 5 bases and J 0 bases; bases outside gene matches: 10. There are 17 residues in the CDR3. The germline V gene encodes CDR1 SEHNR and CDR2 FQNEAQ (reference sequence). CDR3 residues: CASSPGYGQGYQETQYF. CDR3 nucleotides: TGTGCCAGCAGCCCGGGTTATGGACAGGGGTACCAAGAGACCCAGTACTTC.

This clonotype was seen ten or more times. The J gene is TRBJ2-3, the V gene TRBV19; D might be TRBD1 (6 bases). Germline V CDR1 and CDR2: LNHDA, SQIVND (reference sequence). The CDR3 has 13 residues. V lost 5 bases and J lost 2, with 8 bases in between. Written as DNA, the CDR3 is TGTGCCAGTAGTGCAGGGGCCACAGATACGCAGTATTTT. Translation: CASSAGATDTQYF.

This clonotype was counted ten times or more. V usage is TRBV4-1 and J usage is TRBJ2-5, with 9 positions matching TRBD2. V was pared by 0 bases and J by 4 bases, with 3 bases of the junction left unmatched. Germline values: CDR1 MGHRA, CDR2 YSYEKL. CDR3 length: 15 residues. CDR3 DNA sequence: TGCGCCAGCAGCCAAGAAGTTAGCGGGGGAGAGACCCAGTACTTC. Residues: CASSQEVSGGETQYF.

The sample holds many counts of this clonotype. V and J are TRBV10-3 and TRBJ2-1; no definite D call. Germline V gene data show CDR1 as ENHRY and CDR2 as SYGVKD. V lost 6 bases and J lost 7, with 13 bases in between. This CDR3 contains 13 residues. The CDR3 region has the DNA TGTGCCATCAGCAATAGTGGGGTGAATGAGCAGTTCTTC. This encodes CAISNSGVNEQFF.

This clonotype was recorded many times. V usage is TRBV5-1 and J usage is TRBJ1-4; D gene ambiguous. Trimming left V 2 bases short and J 0 bases short, with 11 bases between. This CDR3 region has 16 residues. CDR1 and CDR2 from the germline V gene are SGHRS and YFSETQ. CDR3 loop: CASSFGVQATNEKLFF. The DNA for the CDR3 is TGCGCCAGCAGCTTCGGGGTTCAGGCAACTAATGAAAAACTGTTTTTT.

This clonotype showed up many times. The chain links TRBV6-2 or TRBV6-3 to TRBJ2-2; 9 bases are a match to TRBD2. Germline CDR1 is MNHEY and CDR2 is SVGEGT. J was trimmed by 3 bases and V by 6 bases; bases with no gene match: 5. The CDR3 loop spans 15 amino acids. CDR3 in DNA: TGTGCCAGCAGGATAGCGGGGGAGTACACCGGGGAGCTGTTTTTT. Amino acids: CASRIAGEYTGELFF.

This clonotype appeared many times. V is TRBV27 and J is TRBJ1-4, with D unresolved. The CDR3 consists of 14 residues. V shed 1 base and J shed 7 bases, with 10 bases lying between them. CDR1 and CDR2 (germline): MNHEY, SMNVEV (reference sequence). The CDR3 bases are TGTGCCAGCAGTTTATTGACGGCAGGTGAAAAACTGTTTTTT. Residues: CASSLLTAGEKLFF.

This clonotype was seen many times. The rearrangement links TRBV7-3 to TRBJ2-5; the D is unclear. The CDR3 extends over 13 amino acids. Deletions cut 2 bases from V and 1 base from J, with 5 bases between. CDR1 is SGHTA, CDR2 FQGTGA, per germline. The CDR3 nucleotides are TGTGCCAGCAGCTTAGTGTCCCAAGAGACCCAGTACTTC. Translated, it gives CASSLVSQETQYF.

Many counts were recorded for this clonotype. V gene TRBV28 combines with J gene TRBJ1-5, with unresolved D. Germline loops: CDR1 MDHEN, CDR2 SYDVKM. This CDR3 region has 13 residues. V lost 6 bases and J 10 bases, leaving 16 bases between the germline ends. CDR3 sequence: CASSPPTYEPQHF. The CDR3 DNA reads TGTGCCAGCAGCCCCCCCACGTATGAACCCCAGCATTTT.

This clonotype was detected ten times or more. The rearrangement uses TRBV25-1 and TRBJ2-2; 12 bases map to TRBD2. The V gene end was trimmed by 5 bases and the J gene end by 10 bases; junction bases not matched to a gene: 11. CDR1 MGHDK and CDR2 SYGVNS come from the germline V gene. The length of the CDR3 is 16 residues. CDR3 region: CASSTGEASGGEELFF. The CDR3 DNA reads as TGTGCCAGCAGTACCGGGGAGGCTAGCGGGGGGGAGGAGCTGTTTTTT.

This clonotype was seen a handful of times. The chain recombines TRBV5-1 with TRBJ2-1; D may be TRBD1 (6 bases). In germline, CDR1 is SGHRS, CDR2 YFSETQ. Deletions cut 6 bases from V and 1 base from J, with 14 bases between. The CDR3 sequence is 15 residues long. CDR3 DNA: TGCGCCAGCATTGGTGGCAGGGGTTCCTACAATGAGCAGTTCTTC. It is translated as CASIGGRGSYNEQFF.

This clonotype was counted many times. The chain combines TRBV5-1 with TRBJ1-2; D gene ambiguous. Germline CDR1 and CDR2: SGHRS and YFSETQ. Trimming left V 0 bases short and J 6 bases short, with 12 bases between. The CDR3 extends over 14 amino acids. The CDR3 loop reads CASSLEWVTNGYTF. As DNA, the CDR3 is TGCGCCAGCAGCTTGGAATGGGTGACTAATGGCTACACCTTC. Full variable domain (missing parts from reference TRBV5-1 and TRBJ1-2): KAGVTQTPRYLIKTRGQQVTLSCSPISGHRSVSWYQQTPGQGLQFLFEYFSETQRNKGNFPGRFSGRQFSNSRSEMNVSTLELGDSALYLCASSLEWVTNGYTFGSGTRLTVV.

CDR3 region: CASSMPTGTEQYV. The CDR3, as DNA: TGTGCCAGCAGCATGCCGACAGGGACCGAGCAGTACGTC. The rearrangement uses TRBV5-6 and TRBJ2-7; 7 positions match TRBD1. J was trimmed by 6 bases and V by 4 bases; bases with no gene match: 7. The CDR3 has 13 residues. Germline V gene data show CDR1 as SGHDT and CDR2 as YYEEEE.

This clonotype has a count of ten or more. This chain joins TRBV5-1 and TRBJ2-3; 7 bases agree with TRBD1. V trimming: 4 bases; J trimming: 4 bases; junction bases outside the gene matches: 6. Germline V gene data show CDR1 as SGHRS and CDR2 as YFSETQ. CDR3 length: 14 amino acids. The CDR3 here is CASSPGQASDTQYF. Here the CDR3 DNA reads TGCGCCAGCAGCCCCGGACAGGCGTCAGATACGCAGTATTTT.